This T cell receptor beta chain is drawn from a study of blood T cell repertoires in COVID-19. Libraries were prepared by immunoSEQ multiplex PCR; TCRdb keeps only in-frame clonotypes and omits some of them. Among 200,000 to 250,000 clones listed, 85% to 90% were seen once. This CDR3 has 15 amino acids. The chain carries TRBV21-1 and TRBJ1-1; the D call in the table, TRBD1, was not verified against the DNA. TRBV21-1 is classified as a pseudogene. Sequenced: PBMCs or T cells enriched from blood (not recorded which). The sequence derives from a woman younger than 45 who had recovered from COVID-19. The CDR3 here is CASSKVRQGPTEAFF. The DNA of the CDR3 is TGTGCCAGCAGCAAAGTTCGACAGGGACCCACTGAAGCTTTCTTT.